The next 13 T cell receptor beta chains were all read from a single sample in a study of cytomegalovirus exposure and HLA in healthy donors. Here immunoSEQ multiplex PCR was the method, and the copy in TCRdb shows in-frame clones only, minus some. The sample includes tens of thousands of clones, 85% to 95% of them seen just once. Source material: PBMCs. The receptors come from a man younger than 35 in good health and CMV-seronegative.

The V gene is TRBV10-2, the J gene TRBJ1-3, with 9 bases that match TRBD1. V dropped 6 bases and J dropped 4; count of bases not matched to a gene: 16. The length of the CDR3 is 18 residues. Germline values: CDR1 WSHSY, CDR2 SAAADI. CDR3 sequence reads: CASRSGTGPLGLGNTIYF. CDR3 bases: TGCGCCAGCAGATCCGGGACAGGGCCCCTCGGACTGGGAAACACCATATATTTT.

CDR3 residues: CASSLQGALEQFF. CDR3 bases: TGTGCCAGCAGCTTACAGGGGGCTCTTGAGCAGTTCTTC. The V and J genes are TRBV11-3 and TRBJ2-1, with 8 bases matching TRBD1. The ends lost 2 bases at V and 9 bases at J; junction bases unmatched: 3. The CDR3 spans 13 residues. The germline V gene encodes CDR1 SGHNT and CDR2 YENEEA.

The chain carries TRBV7-2 and TRBJ1-5, with TRBD1 as a possible D gene (6 bases). The CDR3 is made up of 15 amino acids. V was shortened by 0 bases and J by 4 bases, with 10 bases between the two germline ends. CDR1 is SGHTA and CDR2 is FQGNSA in the germline V gene. The CDR3 reads CASSLAPGVNQPQHF. The CDR3 DNA follows: TGTGCCAGCAGCTTAGCCCCAGGGGTAAATCAGCCCCAGCATTTT.

This chain links TRBV6-5 with TRBJ2-1, with D tentatively TRBD1 (6 bases). Germline-derived CDR1 and CDR2 are MNHEY and SVGAGI. V lost 3 bases and J lost 8, with 11 bases in between. The CDR3 runs 13 residues. In nucleotides, the CDR3 is TGTGCCAGCAGTTATAAACAGGGATATGAGCAGTTCTTC. Protein sequence: CASSYKQGYEQFF.

This clone was found once. This chain connects TRBV5-4 to TRBJ2-7; 13 nucleotides agree with TRBD2. The germline V gene encodes CDR1 SGHNT and CDR2 YYREEE (reference sequence). The CDR3 totals 18 residues. J gave up 4 bases and V 3 bases, and 13 bases lay outside the gene matches. The DNA for the CDR3 is TGTGCCAGCAGCTCTGTCGTCGGACTAGCGGGAGTTAAGTACGAGCAGTACTTC. Translated: CASSSVVGLAGVKYEQYF.

The CDR3 nucleotides are TGTGCCAGTAGTATAGGGTACAGGGTCGGTGGCTACACCTTC. It is translated as CASSIGYRVGGYTF. The chain employs TRBV19 and TRBJ1-2, with TRBD1 as a possible D gene (6 bases). Per germline, CDR1 LNHDA and CDR2 SQIVND (reference sequence). The V gene lost 1 base and the J gene lost 7 bases, with 13 bases spanning the gap. The CDR3 length is 14 residues.

This chain links TRBV6-1 with TRBJ1-1, with TRBD1 identical over 7 bases. V lost 2 bases to trimming and J lost 5 bases; unmatched junction nucleotides: 11. The germline gives CDR1 MNHNS, CDR2 SASEGT. The CDR3 is made up of 16 amino acids. The CDR3 sequence is CASSERQGNPWTEAFF. In DNA form, the CDR3 reads TGTGCCAGCAGTGAACGACAGGGTAACCCGTGGACTGAAGCTTTCTTT.

The chain has TRBV5-1 and TRBJ2-1; no firm D call. Germline V lookup: CDR1 SGHRS, CDR2 YFSETQ. The CDR3 is 12 residues long. The V end lost 4 bases, the J end lost 7 bases, and 9 bases lay between the germline ends. The CDR3 DNA follows: TGCGCCAGCAGCGTCCCTAGTAATGAGCAGTTCTTC. Its protein product is CASSVPSNEQFF.

J is TRBJ1-2 and V is TRBV7-9, with D perhaps TRBD1 (6 bases). Germline V CDR1 and CDR2: SEHNR, FQNEAQ (reference sequence). The CDR3 is 13 amino acids. Trimming stripped 5 bases from V and 8 bases from J, with 15 bases between. CDR3 protein: CASSRARGNGYTF. The CDR3 nucleotides are TGTGCCAGCAGCCGAGCCAGGGGTAACGGCTACACCTTC.

The genes are TRBV4-2 and TRBJ2-7; 7 bases are a match to TRBD1. Germline CDR1 and CDR2: LGHNA and YNFKEQ. The CDR3 length is 15 residues. Trimming at V came to 1 base and at J to 0 bases, leaving 3 bases not matched to a gene. CDR3 in DNA: TGTGCCAGCAGCCAAGGTGACAGGGACTCCTACGAGCAGTACTTC. Amino acid sequence: CASSQGDRDSYEQYF.

The rearrangement links TRBV6-5 to TRBJ1-1; D perhaps matches TRBD1 (6 bases). V was trimmed by 6 bases and J by 1 base, leaving 12 bases between them. This CDR3 is built from 14 residues. Germline CDR1 is MNHEY and CDR2 is SVGAGI. The CDR3 DNA reads as TGTGCCAGCAGGTACAGGGAGGGGAACACTGAAGCTTTCTTT. Its translation is CASRYREGNTEAFF.

The chain employs TRBV7-9 and TRBJ2-5; weak D call: TRBD2 (5 bases). CDR1 is SEHNR and CDR2 is FQNEAQ in the germline V gene (reference sequence). Trimming removed 3 bases at V and 5 bases at J, with 10 bases between. The CDR3 sequence is 13 residues long. In DNA form, the CDR3 reads TGTGCCAGCAGCTTGTCAGAGGGTGAGACCCAGTACTTC. It yields the protein CASSLSEGETQYF. The full variable domain, rest sourced from reference TRBV7-9 and TRBJ2-5, is DTGVSQNPRHKITKRGQNVTFRCDPISEHNRLYWYRQTLGQGPEFLTYFQNEAQLEKSRLLSDRFSAERPKGSFSTLEIQRTEQGDSAMYLCASSLSEGETQYFGPGTRLLVL.

The chain employs TRBV30 and TRBJ1-1, with no clear D. CDR1 is GTSNPN, CDR2 SVGIG, per germline (reference sequence). CDR3 size: 13 residues. V shed 4 bases and J shed 2 bases, with 11 bases lying between them. CDR3 DNA: TGTGCCTGGAACCTCCAGATTAACACTGAAGCTTTCTTT. Translation: CAWNLQINTEAFF.